Listed here are 14 T cell receptor beta chains from one sample, sequenced in a study of shared clonotypes between healthy human individuals. Sequencing used immunoSEQ multiplex PCR; TCRdb keeps in-frame clones, though not all of them. The sample has about 640,000 clones; approximately 79% are singletons. The sample comprised memory CD4+ T cells sorted from blood. Indicated subset: CD45RA-negative fraction. These receptors originate from a woman aged 25 to 39 in good health.

The V call is TRBV9, the J call TRBJ2-3; no firm D call. Trimming removed 3 bases at V and 2 bases at J, with 4 bases between. The length of the CDR3 is 12 residues. The germline gives CDR1 SGDLS, CDR2 YYNGEE. CDR3 sequence: CASSGLTDTQYF. CDR3 nucleotide sequence: TGTGCCAGCAGCGGGCTCACAGATACGCAGTATTTT.

The chain recombines TRBV25-1 with TRBJ2-7; perhaps TRBD2 as D (5 bases). The V gene's germline CDR1 is MGHDK and CDR2 SYGVNS. CDR3 length: 16 residues. V was shortened by 4 bases and J by 2 bases, with 18 bases between the two germline ends. The DNA for the CDR3 is TGTGCCAGCAGTGGCCCTGGGCCAGGAGGAACCTACGAGCAGTACTTC. Translated: CASSGPGPGGTYEQYF.

CDR3 amino acids: CASSEQGTGGETQYF. CDR3 coding DNA: TGCGCCAGCAGCGAACAAGGGACCGGAGGAGAGACCCAGTACTTC. This chain links TRBV5-1 with TRBJ2-5; D may be TRBD1 or TRBD2 (5 bases each). Germline lookup yields CDR1 SGHRS and CDR2 YFSETQ. Trimming removed 4 bases from V and 4 bases from J, with 17 bases in between. The CDR3 extends over 15 amino acids.

The chain uses TRBV2 and TRBJ2-5, with unresolved D. Germline V lookup: CDR1 SNHLY, CDR2 FYNNEI. Trimming shortened V by 6 bases and J by 0 bases, and 5 bases separated the two germline ends. This CDR3 is 12 amino acids long. This chain's CDR3 is CASRSNQETQYF. The CDR3 nucleotides are TGTGCCAGCAGGTCTAACCAAGAGACCCAGTACTTC.

V gene TRBV30 combines with J gene TRBJ2-7; D possibly matches TRBD1 or TRBD2 (6 bases each). Trimming stripped 0 bases from V and 3 bases from J, with 12 bases between. This CDR3 has 14 amino acids. The germline V gene encodes CDR1 GTSNPN and CDR2 SVGIG (reference sequence). The CDR3 nucleotides are TGTGCCTGGAGTGTAACCGGGGGCCACTACGAGCAGTACTTC. Its translation: CAWSVTGGHYEQYF.

This clone has just a few counts. J is TRBJ1-3 and V is TRBV11-2; D is possibly TRBD1 (6 bases). The germline V gene has CDR1 SGHAT and CDR2 FQNNGV. This CDR3 is built from 15 residues. V gave up 1 base and J gave up 4 bases, with 11 bases separating them. As DNA, the CDR3 is TGTGCCAGCAGCTTAGTGGGGGCGCAGGGAAACACCATATATTTT. This sequence encodes CASSLVGAQGNTIYF.

This clone was recorded at least ten times. The chain joins TRBV2 to TRBJ1-2; TRBD1 aligns across 7 bases. The junction had 9 bases not matched to a gene; V was cut back by 10 bases and J by 7 bases. Germline values: CDR1 SNHLY, CDR2 FYNNEI. The CDR3 loop spans 12 amino acids. The CDR3 nucleotides are TGTGCCAACGCCGACAGGGTAGCTGGCTACACCTTC. This gives the protein CANADRVAGYTF. Full variable domain (remainder filled in from reference TRBV2 and TRBJ1-2): EPEVTQTPSHQVTQMGQEVILRCVPISNHLYFYWYRQILGQKVEFLVSFYNNEISEKSEIFDDQFSVERPDGSNFTLKIRSTKLEDSAMYFCANADRVAGYTFGSGTRLTVV.

This clone has only a few counts. This rearrangement joins TRBV23-1 to TRBJ1-5; the match to TRBD1 covers 10 bases. TRBV23-1 is treated as an ORF (open reading frame) with a function not yet certain. The ends lost 5 bases at V and 0 bases at J; junction bases unmatched: 7. This CDR3 has 17 residues. This chain's CDR3 is CASSTDRGRDSNQPQHF. In DNA form, the CDR3 reads TGCGCCAGCAGTACAGACAGGGGGCGGGATAGCAATCAGCCCCAGCATTTT.

A single count supports this clone. The CDR3 DNA is TGTGCCAGCGGCTACCCTCTCTCAAGGGGGAACACAGATACGCAGTATTTT. This gives the protein CASGYPLSRGNTDTQYF. The V call is TRBV28, the J call TRBJ2-3, with a weak D call TRBD1 (6 bases). V was shortened by 8 bases and J by 2 bases, with 23 bases between the two germline ends. The length of the CDR3 is 17 residues. Germline V lookup: CDR1 MDHEN, CDR2 SYDVKM.

This clone occurred many times. V gene TRBV4-1 combines with J gene TRBJ2-7; D may correspond to TRBD1 or TRBD2 (7 bases each). V was clipped by 4 bases and J by 3 bases, with 25 bases between them. The CDR3 has 18 residues. CDR1 MGHRA and CDR2 YSYEKL come from the germline V gene. The CDR3 nucleotides are TGCGCCAGCAGCCCCCAGGGGGGGGCAGGGGTAATGATCTACGAGCAGTACTTC. Protein sequence: CASSPQGGAGVMIYEQYF.

This clone was detected only once. The rearrangement joins TRBV19 to TRBJ1-1, with 8 nucleotides matching TRBD1. V was clipped by 5 bases and J by 3 bases; unmatched bases: 11. The CDR3 has 16 amino acids. The germline V gene has CDR1 LNHDA and CDR2 SQIVND (reference sequence). CDR3 residues: CASSSTFTGGYTEAFF. The CDR3 DNA reads as TGTGCCAGTAGTTCTACTTTTACAGGGGGGTACACTGAAGCTTTCTTT.

V usage is TRBV7-2 and J usage is TRBJ2-2; D gene uncertain. The germline V gene has CDR1 SGHTA and CDR2 FQGNSA. Trimming took off 4 bases at V and 4 bases at J, with 10 bases between the two ends. The CDR3 has 14 amino acids. CDR3 DNA sequence: TGTGCCAGCAGCTCTATGTCGGGCACCGGGGAGCTGTTTTTT. This encodes CASSSMSGTGELFF.

The CDR3 spells CASSTDSPSGTYPSYEQYF. In DNA, the CDR3 is TGTGCCAGTAGTACCGATTCCCCTAGCGGGACATACCCTTCCTACGAGCAGTACTTC. The chain combines TRBV19 with TRBJ2-7, with TRBD2 identical over 9 bases. V lost 4 bases, J lost 1 base, and 17 bases stayed unmatched. Germline V gene data show CDR1 as LNHDA and CDR2 as SQIVND (reference sequence). The CDR3 consists of 19 residues.

Worth noting for this clone: This same CDR3 is encoded by further DNA sequences in the sample. The V call is TRBV19, the J call TRBJ1-5; D might be TRBD1 (6 bases). Germline values: CDR1 LNHDA, CDR2 SQIVND (reference sequence). Trimming took 1 base from V and 3 from J, leaving 13 bases between them. The CDR3 loop spans 16 amino acids. This CDR3 reads CASSIATGSSNQPQHF. In nucleotides, the CDR3 is TGTGCCAGTAGTATAGCCACAGGGAGTTCCAATCAGCCCCAGCATTTT.